The 2 T cell receptor beta chains below come from one sample, sequenced in a study of blood T cell repertoires in COVID-19. Only in-frame clones appear in the TCRdb table, and some are missing; sequencing was by immunoSEQ multiplex PCR. Found here are around 140,000 clones, around 79% of them singletons; the top ten hold around 3.2%. The specimen was PBMCs or T cells enriched from blood (not recorded which). These receptors all stem from a woman in her forties or fifties who had recovered from COVID-19.

The V call is TRBV5-6, the J call TRBJ1-1; D may be TRBD1 (5 bases). Germline CDR1 reads SGHDT; CDR2 reads YYEEEE. Deletions cut 3 bases from V and 5 bases from J, with 11 bases between. The CDR3 runs 13 residues. CDR3 bases: TGTGCCAGCAGCTCCCCGGGGGGGACTGAAGCTTTCTTT. Translated: CASSSPGGTEAFF.

This clone was counted once. The genes are TRBV5-1 and TRBJ1-6; TRBD1 is a possible D gene (6 bases). The V end was cut by 0 bases, the J end by 7 bases, with 14 bases between. This CDR3 has 16 amino acids. Germline V lookup: CDR1 SGHRS, CDR2 YFSETQ. The DNA of the CDR3 is TGCGCCAGCAGCTTGGGGTCCGGGACAACAAATTCACCCCTCCACTTT. This translates into CASSLGSGTTNSPLHF.